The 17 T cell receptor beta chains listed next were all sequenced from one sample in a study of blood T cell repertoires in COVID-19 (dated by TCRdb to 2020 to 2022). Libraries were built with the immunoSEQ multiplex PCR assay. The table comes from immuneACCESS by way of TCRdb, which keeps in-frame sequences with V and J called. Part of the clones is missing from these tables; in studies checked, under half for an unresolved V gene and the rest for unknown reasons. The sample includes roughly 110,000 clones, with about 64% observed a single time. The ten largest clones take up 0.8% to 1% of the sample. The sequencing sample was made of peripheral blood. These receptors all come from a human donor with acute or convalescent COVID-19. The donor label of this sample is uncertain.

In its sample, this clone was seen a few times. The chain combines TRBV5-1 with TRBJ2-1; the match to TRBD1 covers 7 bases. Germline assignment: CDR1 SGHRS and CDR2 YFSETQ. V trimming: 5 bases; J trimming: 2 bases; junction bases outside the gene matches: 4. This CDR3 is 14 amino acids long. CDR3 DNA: TGCGCCAGCAGAACAGGGGAAACCTACAATGAGCAGTTCTTC. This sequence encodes CASRTGETYNEQFF.

The CDR3 sequence: CASSVVGLAGYNEQFF. The CDR3, as DNA: TGTGCCAGCAGCGTAGTTGGACTAGCGGGGTACAATGAGCAGTTCTTC. The chain recombines TRBV9 with TRBJ2-1; TRBD2 aligns across 12 bases. The CDR3 sequence is 16 residues long. The ends lost 0 bases at V and 4 bases at J; junction bases unmatched: 2. Per germline, CDR1 SGDLS and CDR2 YYNGEE.

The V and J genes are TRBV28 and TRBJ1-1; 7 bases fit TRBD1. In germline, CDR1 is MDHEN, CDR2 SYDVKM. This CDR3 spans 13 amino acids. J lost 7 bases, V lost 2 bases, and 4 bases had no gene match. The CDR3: CASSLVRTGEAFF. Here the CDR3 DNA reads TGTGCCAGCAGTTTAGTTAGGACAGGTGAAGCTTTCTTT. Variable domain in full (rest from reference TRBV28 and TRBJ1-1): DVKVTQSSRYLVKRTGEKVFLECVQDMDHENMFWYRQDPGLGLRLIYFSYDVKMKEKGDIPEGYSVSREKKERFSLILESASTNQTSMYLCASSLVRTGEAFFGQGTRLTVV.

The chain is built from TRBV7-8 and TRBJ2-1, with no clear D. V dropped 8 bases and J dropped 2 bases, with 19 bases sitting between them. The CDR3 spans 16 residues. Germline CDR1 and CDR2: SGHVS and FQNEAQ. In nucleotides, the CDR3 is TGTGCCAGCTTATCGAGCGAGGAACGTACCTACAATGAGCAGTTCTTC. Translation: CASLSSEERTYNEQFF.

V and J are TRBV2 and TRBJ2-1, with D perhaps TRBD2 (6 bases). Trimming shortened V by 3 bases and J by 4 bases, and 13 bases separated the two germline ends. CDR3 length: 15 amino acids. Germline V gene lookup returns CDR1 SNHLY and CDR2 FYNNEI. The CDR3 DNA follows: TGTGCCAGCAGTGATATTAGCGGAAAGTACAATGAGCAGTTCTTC. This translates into CASSDISGKYNEQFF.

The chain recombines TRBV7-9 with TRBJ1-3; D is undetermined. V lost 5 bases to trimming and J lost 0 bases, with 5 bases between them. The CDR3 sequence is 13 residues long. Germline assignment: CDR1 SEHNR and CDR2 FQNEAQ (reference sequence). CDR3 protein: CASSESSGNTIYF. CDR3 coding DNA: TGTGCCAGCAGCGAGAGCTCTGGAAACACCATATATTTT.

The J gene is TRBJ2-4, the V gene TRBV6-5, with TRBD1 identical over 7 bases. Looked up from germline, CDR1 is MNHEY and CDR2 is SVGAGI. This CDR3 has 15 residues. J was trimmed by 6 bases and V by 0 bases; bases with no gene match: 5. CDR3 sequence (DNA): TGTGCCAGCAGTTACTCCCAGGACAGGTCAAACATTCAGTACTTC. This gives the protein CASSYSQDRSNIQYF.

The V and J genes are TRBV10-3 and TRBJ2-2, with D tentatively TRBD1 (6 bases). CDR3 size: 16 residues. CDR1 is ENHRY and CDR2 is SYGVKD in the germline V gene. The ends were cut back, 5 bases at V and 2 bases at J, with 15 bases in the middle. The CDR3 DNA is TGTGCCATCAGTAATTTCCGGGACACCAACACCGGGGAGCTGTTTTTT. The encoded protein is CAISNFRDTNTGELFF.

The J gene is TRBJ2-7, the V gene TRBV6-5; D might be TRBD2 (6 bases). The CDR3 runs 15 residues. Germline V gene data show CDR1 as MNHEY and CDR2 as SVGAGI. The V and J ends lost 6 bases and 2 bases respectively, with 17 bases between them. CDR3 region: CASSRPRTGAYEQYF. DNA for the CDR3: TGTGCCAGCAGCCGACCTAGGACGGGAGCCTACGAGCAGTACTTC.

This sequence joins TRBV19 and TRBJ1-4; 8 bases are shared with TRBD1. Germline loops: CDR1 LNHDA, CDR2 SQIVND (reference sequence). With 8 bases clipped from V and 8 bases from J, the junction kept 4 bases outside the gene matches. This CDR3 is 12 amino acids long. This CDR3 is CASGTGGEKLFF. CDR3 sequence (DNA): TGTGCCAGTGGGACAGGTGGGGAAAAACTGTTTTTT.

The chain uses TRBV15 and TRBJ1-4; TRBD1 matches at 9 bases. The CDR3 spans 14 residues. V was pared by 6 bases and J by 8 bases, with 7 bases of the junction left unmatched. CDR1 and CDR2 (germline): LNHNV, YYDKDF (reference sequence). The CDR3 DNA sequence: TGTGCCACCAGGGAACAGGGGGCCGGGGAAAAACTGTTTTTT. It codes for CATREQGAGEKLFF.

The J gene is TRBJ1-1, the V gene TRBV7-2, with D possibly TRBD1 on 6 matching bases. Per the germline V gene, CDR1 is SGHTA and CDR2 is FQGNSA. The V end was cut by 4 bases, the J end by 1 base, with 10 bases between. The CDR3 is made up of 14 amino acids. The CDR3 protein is CASSSDRWNTEAFF. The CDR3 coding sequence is TGTGCCAGCAGCTCCGACAGGTGGAACACTGAAGCTTTCTTT. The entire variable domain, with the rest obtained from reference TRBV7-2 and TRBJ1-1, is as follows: GAGVSQSPSNKVTEKGKDVELRCDPISGHTALYWYRQSLGQGLEFLIYFQGNSAPDKSGLPSDRFSAERTGGSVSTLTIQRTQQEDSAVYLCASSSDRWNTEAFFGQGTRLTVV.

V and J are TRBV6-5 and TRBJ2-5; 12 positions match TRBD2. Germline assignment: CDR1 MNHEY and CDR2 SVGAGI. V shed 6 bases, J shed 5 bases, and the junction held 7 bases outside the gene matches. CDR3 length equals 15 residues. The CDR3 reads CASSLTSGGRETQYF. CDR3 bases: TGTGCCAGCAGCCTCACTAGCGGGGGGCGGGAGACCCAGTACTTC.

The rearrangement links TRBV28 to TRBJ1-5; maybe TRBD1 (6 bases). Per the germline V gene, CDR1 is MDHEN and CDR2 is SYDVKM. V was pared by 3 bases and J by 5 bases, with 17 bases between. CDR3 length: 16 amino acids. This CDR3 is CASSFSRGGRYQPQHF. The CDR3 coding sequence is TGTGCCAGCAGTTTCTCACGAGGGGGACGATATCAGCCCCAGCATTTT.

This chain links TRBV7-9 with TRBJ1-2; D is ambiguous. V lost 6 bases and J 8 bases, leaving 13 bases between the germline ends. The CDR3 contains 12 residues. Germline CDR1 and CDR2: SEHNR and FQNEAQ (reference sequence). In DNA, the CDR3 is TGTGCCAGCAGTCCCAGGCCTCCGGGCTACACCTTC. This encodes CASSPRPPGYTF.

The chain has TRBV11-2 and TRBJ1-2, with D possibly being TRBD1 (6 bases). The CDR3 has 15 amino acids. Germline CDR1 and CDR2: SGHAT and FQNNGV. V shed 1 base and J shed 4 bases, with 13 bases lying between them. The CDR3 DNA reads TGTGCCAGCAGCTTAGGGGTGGCAGGGGTCTATGGCTACACCTTC. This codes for CASSLGVAGVYGYTF.

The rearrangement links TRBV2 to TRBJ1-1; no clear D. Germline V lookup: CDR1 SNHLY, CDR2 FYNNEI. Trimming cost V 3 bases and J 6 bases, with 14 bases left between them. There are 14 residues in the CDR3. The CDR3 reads CASSEDQRDPEAFF. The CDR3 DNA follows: TGTGCCAGCAGTGAGGACCAGAGGGATCCTGAAGCTTTCTTT. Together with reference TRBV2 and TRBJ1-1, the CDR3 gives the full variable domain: EPEVTQTPSHQVTQMGQEVILRCVPISNHLYFYWYRQILGQKVEFLVSFYNNEISEKSEIFDDQFSVERPDGSNFTLKIRSTKLEDSAMYFCASSEDQRDPEAFFGQGTRLTVV.